A single sample is the source of the 8 T cell receptor beta chains below, sequenced in a study of blood T cell repertoires in COVID-19. TCRdb's table, derived via immunoSEQ multiplex PCR, lists solely in-frame clones and lacks some. The sample has roughly 87,000 clones; roughly 75% are singletons. Material: peripheral blood. The receptors stem from a woman aged 45-59 years with acute or convalescent COVID-19.

This chain joins TRBV27 and TRBJ1-2; TRBD1 aligns across 7 bases. Trimming took 2 bases from V and 6 from J; bases not matched to a gene: 3. The CDR3 totals 13 residues. Germline loops: CDR1 MNHEY, CDR2 SMNVEV (reference sequence). The CDR3 DNA reads TGTGCCAGCAGTTTAGGCAGGGGGAATGGCTACACCTTC. Protein product: CASSLGRGNGYTF.

This clone occurred once. The chain combines TRBV6-5 with TRBJ2-5; 7 nucleotides agree with TRBD1. This CDR3 is 15 amino acids long. Looked up from germline, CDR1 is MNHEY and CDR2 is SVGAGI. V lost 1 base to trimming and J lost 4 bases; unmatched junction nucleotides: 6. DNA for the CDR3: TGTGCCAGCAGTTACTTGGGACAGAGGGGAGAGACCCAGTACTTC. This encodes CASSYLGQRGETQYF.

This chain connects TRBV7-6 to TRBJ1-5; no definite D call. This CDR3 is 14 amino acids long. Between the trimmed V and J ends, which lost 5 bases and 4 bases, there was a span of 12 bases. CDR1 and CDR2 (germline): SGHVS, FNYEAQ. CDR3 nucleotides: TGTGCCAGCAGCCTCGGGGTGGGGAATCAGCCCCAGCATTTT. Translation: CASSLGVGNQPQHF. Variable domain in full (rest from reference TRBV7-6 and TRBJ1-5): GAGVSQSPRYKVTKRGQDVALRCDPISGHVSLYWYRQALGQGPEFLTYFNYEAQQDKSGLPNDRFSAERPEGSISTLTIQRTEQRDSAMYRCASSLGVGNQPQHFGDGTRLSIL.

J is TRBJ2-7 and V is TRBV27, with no clear D. This CDR3 is 16 amino acids long. Germline V CDR1 and CDR2: MNHEY, SMNVEV (reference sequence). The V end lost 5 bases, the J end lost 2 bases, and 19 bases lay between the germline ends. The CDR3 nucleotides read TGTGCCAGCAGTCCTCGTCCCCCCACAGTACCCTACGAGCAGTACTTC. This codes for CASSPRPPTVPYEQYF.

The chain is built from TRBV7-3 and TRBJ2-5; D might be TRBD1 (5 bases). Germline CDR1 and CDR2: SGHTA and FQGTGA. The V and J ends lost 5 bases and 5 bases respectively, with 12 bases between them. CDR3 size: 13 residues. The CDR3 DNA reads as TGTGCCAGCAGCCAAGCCTGGGGCGAGACCCAGTACTTC. This translates into CASSQAWGETQYF.

This chain uses TRBV6-1 with TRBJ1-1, with D unresolved. This CDR3 region has 16 residues. With 4 bases removed from V and 8 bases from J, the gap between germline ends came to 23 bases. CDR1 is MNHNS and CDR2 is SASEGT in the germline V gene. Here the CDR3 reads CASSAAHFGSAGEAFF. CDR3 in DNA: TGTGCCAGCAGTGCCGCTCATTTCGGCTCCGCCGGGGAAGCTTTCTTT.

V and J are TRBV2 and TRBJ1-1; TRBD1 aligns across 8 bases. CDR1 is SNHLY, CDR2 FYNNEI, per germline. The CDR3 length is 15 residues. The trim removed 2 bases at V and 5 bases at J, leaving 7 bases unmatched. CDR3 sequence reads: CASSESSGGLTEAFF. CDR3 in DNA: TGTGCCAGCAGTGAAAGCTCAGGGGGCCTGACTGAAGCTTTCTTT.

The chain joins TRBV28 to TRBJ1-2, with 7 positions matching TRBD1. Germline trimming cut 2 bases from V and 0 bases from J; bases unmatched to any gene: 3. The CDR3 sequence is 15 residues long. Germline CDR1 MDHEN, CDR2 SYDVKM. The DNA for the CDR3 is TGTGCCAGCAGTTTACAGGGGGGACCTAACTATGGCTACACCTTC. Translated: CASSLQGGPNYGYTF.